What follows are 13 T cell receptor beta chains derived from one specimen sequenced in a study of blood T cell repertoires in COVID-19. Clones were sequenced by immunoSEQ multiplex PCR, and TCRdb holds only the in-frame ones, with some missing. The profile covers about 220,000 clones, with 70% to 90% appearing a single time and around 13% taken by the ten largest. Sample: peripheral blood. Source of these receptors: a human donor in a cohort sampled during active COVID-19.

The sample holds many counts of this clone. The chain links TRBV2 to TRBJ2-2; 7 positions match TRBD1. This CDR3 contains 14 residues. Trimming removed 11 bases from V and 1 base from J; junction bases left unmatched: 7. From germline, CDR1 is SNHLY and CDR2 FYNNEI. The CDR3 DNA reads as TGTGCCTGCCGACAGGGAATGAACACCGGGGAGCTGTTTTTT. This gives the protein CACRQGMNTGELFF.

The chain is built from TRBV3-1 (or the pseudogene TRBV3-2) and TRBJ2-2, with TRBD1 identical over 7 bases. The germline V gene encodes CDR1 LGHDT and CDR2 YNNKEL (reference sequence). Germline trimming cut 1 base from V and 0 bases from J; bases unmatched to any gene: 8. The CDR3 consists of 18 residues. The CDR3 DNA is TGTGCCAGCAGCCAAGGGGGTAGGACAGGCTCGAACACCGGGGAGCTGTTTTTT. Translated: CASSQGGRTGSNTGELFF.

CDR3 sequence: CASRRSPGGSYNEQFF. The CDR3 DNA follows: TGTGCCAGCAGACGATCACCAGGGGGTTCCTACAATGAGCAGTTCTTC. This sequence joins TRBV6-4 and TRBJ2-1, with 7 bases that match TRBD1. The CDR3 totals 16 residues. Germline V gives CDR1 MRHNA, CDR2 SNTAGT. With 6 bases clipped from V and 1 base from J, the junction kept 9 bases outside the gene matches.

This chain connects TRBV28 to TRBJ1-1; 8 bases are a match to TRBD1. V trimming: 5 bases; J trimming: 5 bases; junction bases outside the gene matches: 7. Per germline, CDR1 MDHEN and CDR2 SYDVKM. The CDR3 runs to 14 residues. The DNA for the CDR3 is TGTGCCAGCAGTCTCGGACAGGGATGGACTGAAGCTTTCTTT. Translation: CASSLGQGWTEAFF.

The chain employs TRBV13 and TRBJ2-7; TRBD2 agrees at 10 bases. The CDR3 contains 15 residues. With 0 bases clipped from V and 2 bases from J, the junction kept 1 base outside the gene matches. The germline gives CDR1 PRHDT, CDR2 FYEKMQ (reference sequence). CDR3 sequence (DNA): TGTGCCAGCAGCTTAGGACTAGCGGGGCCCTACGAGCAGTACTTC. Its protein product is CASSLGLAGPYEQYF.

This clone was counted between two and nine times. V gene TRBV6-6 combines with J gene TRBJ1-1; no firm D call. Trimming stripped 0 bases from V and 4 bases from J, with 6 bases between. CDR3 length: 13 amino acids. From germline, CDR1 is MNHNY and CDR2 SVGAGI (reference sequence). Here the CDR3 DNA reads TGTGCCAGCAGTTACTCGGGGAGCACTGAAGCTTTCTTT. As protein: CASSYSGSTEAFF.

V usage is TRBV24-1 and J usage is TRBJ2-7; 8 positions agree with TRBD1. V gave up 4 bases and J gave up 8 bases; unmatched junction bases: 3. In germline, CDR1 is KGHDR, CDR2 SFDVKD. This CDR3 spans 12 amino acids. The CDR3 region has the DNA TGTGCCACCAGTGACCCAGGGGGCAAGCAGTACTTC. This encodes CATSDPGGKQYF.

The chain combines TRBV12-3 or TRBV12-4 with TRBJ2-2; D remains unclear. The CDR3 totals 11 residues. V was cut by 3 bases and J by 8 bases, with 4 bases left in between. The CDR3 sequence: CASSFQGELFF. The CDR3 DNA sequence: TGTGCCAGCAGTTTTCAGGGGGAGCTGTTTTTT.

The chain is built from TRBV2 and TRBJ2-6; 7 nucleotides align to TRBD1. Germline V gene sequence: CDR1 SNHLY, CDR2 FYNNEI. V trimming: 3 bases; J trimming: 0 bases; junction bases outside the gene matches: 8. This CDR3 spans 18 amino acids. CDR3 nucleotides: TGTGCCAGCAGTGACTCTTGGACAGGAGTCTCTGGGGCCAACGTCCTGACTTTC. Translating gives CASSDSWTGVSGANVLTF.

This clone occurred a few times. This sequence joins TRBV13 and TRBJ1-1; unclear D gene. V was pared by 3 bases and J by 0 bases, with 8 bases between. The germline V gene encodes CDR1 PRHDT and CDR2 FYEKMQ (reference sequence). The CDR3 totals 14 residues. The CDR3, as DNA: TGTGCCAGCAGCTTCGGGAACATGAACACTGAAGCTTTCTTT. Amino acid sequence: CASSFGNMNTEAFF.

The rearrangement uses TRBV7-2 and TRBJ1-5; perhaps TRBD1 as D (5 bases). Trimming pared 5 bases from V and 0 bases from J, leaving 11 bases between. Germline V gene data show CDR1 as SGHTA and CDR2 as FQGNSA. The length of the CDR3 is 15 residues. CDR3 coding DNA: TGTGCCAGCAGCCCCGAAAGGGGTAGCAATCAGCCCCAGCATTTT. As protein: CASSPERGSNQPQHF.

The V and J genes are TRBV21-1 and TRBJ2-7; the table's D call, TRBD2, was not checked against the DNA. TRBV21-1 is a recognized pseudogene. The CDR3 length is 13 residues. The CDR3 spells CASSKWVRHEQYF. The CDR3 coding sequence is TGTGCCAGCAGCAAGTGGGTGAGGCACGAGCAGTACTTC.

This clone has a handful of counts. The chain carries TRBV6-5 and TRBJ2-7, with 7 bases identical to TRBD1. The germline V gene has CDR1 MNHEY and CDR2 SVGAGI. With V trimmed by 6 bases and J by 1 base, 9 bases remained unmatched. The CDR3 runs to 15 residues. The CDR3 nucleotides read TGTGCCAGCAGGAATTACCGGGACAGTTCCTACGAGCAGTACTTC. Amino acid sequence: CASRNYRDSSYEQYF.